The 7 T cell receptor beta chains below were found in one sample sequenced in a study of shared clonotypes between healthy human individuals. Produced via immunoSEQ multiplex PCR; TCRdb's table is partial and in-frame only. The sample includes about 2.4 million clones, under 95% of them seen just once. The sample comprised naive CD4+ T cells from PBMCs. Subset reported: CD45RA+ positively selected. Source of these receptors: a man in his late teens or twenties in good health. Some clones in this sample may be carry-over from other donors' samples.

This chain joins TRBV30 and TRBJ2-6; D gene unclear. Per the germline V gene, CDR1 is GTSNPN and CDR2 is SVGIG (reference sequence). The V end was cut by 5 bases, the J end by 2 bases, with 10 bases between. The CDR3 length is 14 residues. CDR3 loop: CAWVDWAGANVLTF. The CDR3 nucleotides read TGTGCCTGGGTAGACTGGGCTGGGGCCAACGTCCTGACTTTC.

CDR3 sequence (DNA): TGTGCCAGCAGCCCCCTCAGGACCTCCTACAATGAGCAGTTCTTC. Translated: CASSPLRTSYNEQFF. The chain employs TRBV28 and TRBJ2-1, with D hard to call. The length of the CDR3 is 15 residues. Trimming cost V 6 bases and J 0 bases, with 12 bases left between them. Germline lookup yields CDR1 MDHEN and CDR2 SYDVKM. Combining the CDR3 with reference TRBV28 and TRBJ2-1 gives the whole variable domain DVKVTQSSRYLVKRTGEKVFLECVQDMDHENMFWYRQDPGLGLRLIYFSYDVKMKEKGDIPEGYSVSREKKERFSLILESASTNQTSMYLCASSPLRTSYNEQFFGPGTRLTVL.

The rearrangement uses TRBV18 and TRBJ2-1; D ambiguous. Deletions cut 2 bases from V and 2 bases from J, with 16 bases between. The CDR3 totals 17 residues. Germline V gene sequence: CDR1 KGHSH, CDR2 LQKENI. CDR3 sequence reads: CASSPKFSDAAYNEQFF. The CDR3 coding sequence is TGTGCCAGCTCACCAAAGTTCTCGGACGCGGCCTACAATGAGCAGTTCTTC.

V is TRBV19 and J is TRBJ2-1, with D tentatively TRBD1 or TRBD2 (5 bases each). The CDR3 is made up of 15 amino acids. Germline V gives CDR1 LNHDA, CDR2 SQIVND (reference sequence). The ends were cut back, 7 bases at V and 9 bases at J, with 22 bases in the middle. The CDR3, as DNA: TGTGCCAGTACCCAACCCGGGGCCAACTCGGGTGAGCAGTTCTTC. Encoded protein: CASTQPGANSGEQFF.

V is TRBV25-1 and J is TRBJ2-1, with D maybe TRBD2 (6 bases). V lost 3 bases to trimming and J lost 8 bases, with 14 bases between them. Per the germline V gene, CDR1 is MGHDK and CDR2 is SYGVNS. CDR3 length equals 14 residues. The CDR3 is CASSDSGRIHEQFF. In DNA form, the CDR3 reads TGTGCCAGCAGTGATAGTGGGAGGATCCATGAGCAGTTCTTC. Drawing the rest from reference TRBV25-1 and TRBJ2-1, the complete variable domain is EADIYQTPRYLVIGTGKKITLECSQTMGHDKMYWYQQDPGMELHLIHYSYGVNSTEKGDLSSESTVSRIRTEHFPLTLESARPSHTSQYLCASSDSGRIHEQFFGPGTRLTVL.

In its sample, this clone was seen once. The rearrangement links TRBV5-1 to TRBJ2-5; D is unresolved. V was cut by 2 bases and J by 4 bases, with 18 bases left in between. The CDR3 sequence is 16 residues long. CDR1 is SGHRS, CDR2 YFSETQ, per germline. CDR3: CASSFVSSRDIETQYF. DNA of the CDR3: TGCGCCAGCAGCTTCGTTAGTTCCCGCGATATAGAGACCCAGTACTTC.

The gene calls are TRBV6-4 and TRBJ2-6, with D possibly matching TRBD2 (5 bases). V lost 2 bases and J 3 bases, leaving 17 bases between the germline ends. The CDR3 is 18 residues long. Germline assignment: CDR1 MRHNA and CDR2 SNTAGT. The CDR3 protein is CASSDGGLKRIGANVLTF. The CDR3 DNA follows: TGTGCCAGCAGTGACGGAGGACTTAAAAGAATTGGGGCCAACGTCCTGACTTTC.